This T cell receptor (beta chain) emerged from a study of cytomegalovirus exposure and HLA in healthy donors. The length of the CDR3 is 16 residues. The V gene's germline CDR1 is SGHRS and CDR2 YFSETQ. V lost 1 base, J lost 5 bases, and 16 bases lay in between. Here immunoSEQ multiplex PCR was the method, and the copy in TCRdb shows in-frame clones only, minus some. This table holds some 140,000 clones, roughly nine tenths found once. The specimen sequenced was PBMCs. This TCR came from a man younger than 30 in good health and CMV-seronegative. J is TRBJ2-1 and V is TRBV5-1; tentatively, D is TRBD1 (7 bases). The CDR3 DNA is TGCGCCAGCAGCTTGCCGCGGGGACAGTTCCACAATGAGCAGTTCTTC. It encodes CASSLPRGQFHNEQFF.